Many counts were recorded for the clone carrying this TCR beta chain. TCRdb recomputed calls from the 5' RACE reads with MiXCR, one row per CDR3 protein. The repertoire holds 200,000 to 300,000 distinct CDR3 sequences, 6% to 8% seen once, with 1.1% in the top ten. These data belong to a study of T cells after yellow fever vaccination. V lost 5 bases, J lost 2 bases, and 13 bases lay in between. Germline CDR1 MGHDK, CDR2 SYGVNS. The CDR3 is 14 residues long. The receptor comes from a young man who received the YFV17D yellow fever vaccine. This rearrangement joins TRBV25-1 to TRBJ2-7; D unclear. The sequences come from CD4+ T cells sorted from PBMCs, collected on the day of the yellow fever booster vaccination. This chain's CDR3 is CASSSLLSAYEQYF. The CDR3 nucleotides read TGTGCCAGCAGTTCCCTGCTGTCAGCCTACGAGCAGTACTTC.